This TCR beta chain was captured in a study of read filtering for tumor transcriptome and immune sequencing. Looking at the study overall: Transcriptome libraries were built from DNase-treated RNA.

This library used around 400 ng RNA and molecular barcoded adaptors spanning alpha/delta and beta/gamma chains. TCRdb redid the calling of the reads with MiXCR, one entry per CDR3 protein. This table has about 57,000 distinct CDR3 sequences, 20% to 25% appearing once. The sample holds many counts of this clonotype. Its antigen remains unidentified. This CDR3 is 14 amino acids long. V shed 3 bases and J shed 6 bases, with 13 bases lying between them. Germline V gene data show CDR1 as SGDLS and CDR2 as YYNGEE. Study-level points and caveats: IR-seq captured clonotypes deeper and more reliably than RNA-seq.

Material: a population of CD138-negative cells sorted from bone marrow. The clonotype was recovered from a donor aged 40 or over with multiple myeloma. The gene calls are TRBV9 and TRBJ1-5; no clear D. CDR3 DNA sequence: TGTGCCAGCAGCGCTTTCCAGGCCGGTCAGCCCCAGCATTTT. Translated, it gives CASSAFQAGQPQHF.